This T cell receptor beta chain was observed in a study of post-analysis software for immune sequencing data. Study details: Relapsing-remitting, secondary progressive and progressive-relapsing forms made up the multiple sclerosis disease courses. Findings and limits, study-wide: Patients with multiple sclerosis recorded significantly lower normalized Chao1 diversity than controls, the study found. Included in a set of four or five TRBV segments more frequent in patients than controls were TRBV5-6, TRBV5-1 and TRBV20-1.

TCR beta libraries were prepared from cDNA with unique molecular identifiers. When about 0.95 to 10 million T cells were used, they gave about 550,000 cDNA molecules. TCRdb reanalysed the PCR reads using MiXCR and keeps one entry per CDR3 protein. The sample holds hundreds of thousands of distinct CDR3 sequences, 44% seen once. The J segment lost 1 base and the V segment lost 4 bases, leaving 15 bases of the junction unmatched. The germline V gene encodes CDR1 SGHRS and CDR2 YFSETQ. This CDR3 is 18 amino acids long. Notes on this clonotype: Its antigen is not identified.

This chain connects TRBV5-1 to TRBJ2-3; TRBD2 aligns across 7 bases. The receptor comes from a girl between 5 and 17 years old with multiple sclerosis. The material sequenced was blood. The CDR3 protein is CASSPGLAALGGTDTQYF. The DNA of the CDR3 is TGCGCCAGCAGCCCGGGGCTAGCGGCCTTGGGAGGCACAGATACGCAGTATTTT.